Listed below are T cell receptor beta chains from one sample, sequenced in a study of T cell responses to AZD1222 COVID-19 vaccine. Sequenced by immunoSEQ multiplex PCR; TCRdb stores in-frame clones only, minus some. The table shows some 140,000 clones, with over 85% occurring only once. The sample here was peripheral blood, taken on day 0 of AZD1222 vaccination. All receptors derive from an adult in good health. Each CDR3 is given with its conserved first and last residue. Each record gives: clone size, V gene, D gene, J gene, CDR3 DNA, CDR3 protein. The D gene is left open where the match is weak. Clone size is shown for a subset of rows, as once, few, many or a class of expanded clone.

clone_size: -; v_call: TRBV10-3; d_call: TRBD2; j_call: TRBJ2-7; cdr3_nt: TGTGCCATCTCCAAGGGCTCGGGGGCGGGAGGCCTCCGGGGGCAGTACTTC; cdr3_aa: CAISKGSGAGGLRGQYF
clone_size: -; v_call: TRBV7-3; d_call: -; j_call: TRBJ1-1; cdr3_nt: TGTGCCAGCAGCTTAGAGCAGGGCTCCACTGAAGCTTTCTTT; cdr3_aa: CASSLEQGSTEAFF
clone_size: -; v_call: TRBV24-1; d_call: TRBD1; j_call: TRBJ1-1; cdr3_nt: TGTGCCACCAGGGGACAGGTGCCGAACACTGAAGCTTTCTTT; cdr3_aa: CATRGQVPNTEAFF
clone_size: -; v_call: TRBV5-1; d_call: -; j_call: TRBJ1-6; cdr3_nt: TGCGCCAGCAGCTTACTGCCAAATTCACCCCTCCACTTT; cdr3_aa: CASSLLPNSPLHF
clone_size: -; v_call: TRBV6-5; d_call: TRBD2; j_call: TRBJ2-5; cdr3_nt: TGTGCCACGCAAGCGGGAGGGACTAGGGAGACCCAGTACTTC; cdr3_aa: CATQAGGTRETQYF
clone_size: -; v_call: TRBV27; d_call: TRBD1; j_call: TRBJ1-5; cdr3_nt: TGTGCCAGCAGTTTTGGGACAGGGACCGGTGGCAATCAGCCCCAGCATTTT; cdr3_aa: CASSFGTGTGGNQPQHF
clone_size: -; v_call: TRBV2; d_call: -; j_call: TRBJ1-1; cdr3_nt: TGTGCCAGCACTGAAGGCTTCGTGAACACTGAAGCTTTCTTT; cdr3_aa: CASTEGFVNTEAFF
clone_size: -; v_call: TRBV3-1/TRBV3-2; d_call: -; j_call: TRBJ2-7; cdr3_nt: TGTGCCAGCAGCCTACTCGGAGCAGGTGAGCAGTACTTC; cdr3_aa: CASSLLGAGEQYF
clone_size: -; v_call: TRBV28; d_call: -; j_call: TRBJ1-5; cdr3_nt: TGTGCCAGCAGTTTCTTGATTGGGGATAGCAATCAGCCCCAGCATTTT; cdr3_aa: CASSFLIGDSNQPQHF
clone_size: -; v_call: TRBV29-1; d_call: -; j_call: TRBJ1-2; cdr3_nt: TGCAGCGTTGTAGGGGAACGGAACTATGGCTACACCTTC; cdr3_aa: CSVVGERNYGYTF
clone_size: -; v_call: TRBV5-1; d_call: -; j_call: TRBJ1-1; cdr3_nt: TGCGCCAGCAGCTTGGGGGACAACCTCGGTGAGGCTGAAGCTTTCTTT; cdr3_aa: CASSLGDNLGEAEAFF
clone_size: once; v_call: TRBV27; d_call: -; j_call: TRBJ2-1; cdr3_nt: TGTGCCAGCAGTTCACGGGACATGAGAGATGAGCAGTTCTTC; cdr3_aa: CASSSRDMRDEQFF
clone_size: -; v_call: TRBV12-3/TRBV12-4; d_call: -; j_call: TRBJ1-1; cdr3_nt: TGTGCCAGCAGTTTAGGGCAGAACACTGAAGCTTTCTTT; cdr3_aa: CASSLGQNTEAFF
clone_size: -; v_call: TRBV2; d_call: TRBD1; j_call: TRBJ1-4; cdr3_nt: TGTGCCAGCAGTCGGGACAGGGGGCGCGGTGAAAAACTGTTTTTT; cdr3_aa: CASSRDRGRGEKLFF
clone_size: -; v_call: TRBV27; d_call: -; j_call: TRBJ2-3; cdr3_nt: TGTGCCAGCACCAACTATTGGGATACGCAGTATTTT; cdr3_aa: CASTNYWDTQYF
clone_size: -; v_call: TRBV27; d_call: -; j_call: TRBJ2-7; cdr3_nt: TGTGCCAGCAGTTTATCGACCCCAGCCGGGAGTGAGCAGTACTTC; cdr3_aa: CASSLSTPAGSEQYF
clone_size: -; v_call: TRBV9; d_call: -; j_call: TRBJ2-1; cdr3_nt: TGTGCCAGCAGCCGGGGTCCCTACAATGAGCAGTTCTTC; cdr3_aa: CASSRGPYNEQFF
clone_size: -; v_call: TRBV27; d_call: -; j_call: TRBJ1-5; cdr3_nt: TGTGCCAGCAGTTTTCGAGGGACAAGCAATCAGCCCCAGCATTTT; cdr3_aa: CASSFRGTSNQPQHF
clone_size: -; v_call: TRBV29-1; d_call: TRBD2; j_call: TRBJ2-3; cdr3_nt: TGCAGCGTCTACACCAGAGGACTAGCGGGGGGCCGGGTGCAGAGAGATACGCAGTATTTT; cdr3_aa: CSVYTRGLAGGRVQRDTQYF
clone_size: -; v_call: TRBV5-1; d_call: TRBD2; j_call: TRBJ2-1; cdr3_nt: TGCGCCAGCAGCCGCGGGGGACTAGCGGGCTCTTACAATGAGCAGTTCTTC; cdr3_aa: CASSRGGLAGSYNEQFF
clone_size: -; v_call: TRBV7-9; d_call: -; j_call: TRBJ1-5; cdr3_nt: TGTGCCAGCAGCTTAGGAGGGGGAGCGGATCAGCCCCAGCATTTT; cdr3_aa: CASSLGGGADQPQHF
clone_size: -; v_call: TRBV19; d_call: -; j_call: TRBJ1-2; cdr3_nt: TGTGCCAGTAGTATAGATCTGCGGAACTATGGCTACACCTTC; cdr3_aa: CASSIDLRNYGYTF
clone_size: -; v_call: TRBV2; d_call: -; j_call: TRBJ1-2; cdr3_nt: TGTGCCAGCAGAGGGCCTCGCTTC; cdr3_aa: CASRGPRF